The clone carrying this TCR beta chain was seen repeatedly, ten times or more. Its matching antigen is unknown. The sample is drawn from a study of metastatic and nonmetastatic thyroid tumors. The wider study: Repertoires from blood and tumor or nodule tissue of malignant and benign thyroid patients were compared. Study-level points and caveats: In blood and tumor, TCR beta diversity was reportedly significantly higher in malignant thyroid tumors than in benign nodules.

Before thyroid surgery, none of the patients had received any treatment. Trimming stripped 5 bases from V and 0 bases from J, with 11 bases between. The CDR3 is made up of 15 amino acids. Germline-derived CDR1 and CDR2 are MNHNS and SASEGT. Authors' data handling: Differences in CDR3 between clinicopathological groups were drawn on to build a classifier intended to discriminate distant-metastatic papillary thyroid cancer patients. TCRdb called clones again from the PCR reads with MiXCR. None of the V and J calls come from the authors' own analysis; TCRdb made them. The repertoire includes around 34,000 clones, less than 20% of them detected once, and 8% sits in the top ten.

The TCR sequence derives from a female donor with papillary thyroid cancer or a benign thyroid nodule (not recorded which). Some clones in this sample may be carry-over from other donors' samples. V is TRBV6-1 and J is TRBJ2-1; weak D call: TRBD2 (6 bases). The sample comprised blood. CDR3 sequence reads: CASSPVGGSYNEQFF. CDR3 in DNA: TGTGCCAGCAGTCCTGTGGGGGGCTCCTACAATGAGCAGTTCTTC.